This T cell receptor beta chain was identified during a study of control samples from healthy donors and cancer patients. From germline, CDR1 is SGHVS and CDR2 FQNEAQ. Trimming shortened V by 8 bases and J by 1 base, and 15 bases separated the two germline ends. There are 15 residues in the CDR3. The repertoire was sequenced with immunoSEQ multiplex PCR; TCRdb's copy has only in-frame clones and lacks some. Among 120,000 or so clones listed, about nine tenths were seen once. The chain couples TRBV7-8 to TRBJ1-5; D is undetermined. Sample: blood. This sequence originates from a man in his forties in good health. CDR3 sequence (DNA): TGTGCCAGCTCGAACGGCCGTTCCAGCAATCAGCCCCAGCATTTT. Its protein is CASSNGRSSNQPQHF.